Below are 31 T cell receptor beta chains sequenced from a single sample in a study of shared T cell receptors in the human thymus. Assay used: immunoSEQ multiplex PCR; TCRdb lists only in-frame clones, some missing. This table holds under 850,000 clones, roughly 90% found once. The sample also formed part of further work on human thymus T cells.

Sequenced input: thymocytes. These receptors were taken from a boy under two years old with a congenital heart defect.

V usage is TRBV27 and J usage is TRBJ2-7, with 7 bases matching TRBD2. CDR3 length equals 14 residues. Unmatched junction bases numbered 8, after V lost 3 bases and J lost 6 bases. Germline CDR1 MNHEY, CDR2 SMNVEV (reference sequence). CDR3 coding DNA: TGTGCCAGCAGTTTCGGCGGGAGTCCGGGCGAGCAGTACTTC. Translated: CASSFGGSPGEQYF.

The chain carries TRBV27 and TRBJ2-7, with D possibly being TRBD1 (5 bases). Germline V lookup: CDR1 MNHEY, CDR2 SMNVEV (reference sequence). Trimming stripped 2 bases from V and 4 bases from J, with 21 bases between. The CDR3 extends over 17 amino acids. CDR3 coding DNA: TGTGCCAGCAGTTTAAGGAGTAGGACACTCCCGGGTTACGAGCAGTACTTC. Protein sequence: CASSLRSRTLPGYEQYF.

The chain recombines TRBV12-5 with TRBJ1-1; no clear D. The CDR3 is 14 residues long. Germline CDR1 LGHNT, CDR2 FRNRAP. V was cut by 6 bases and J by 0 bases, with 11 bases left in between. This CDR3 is CASGPNSMNTEAFF. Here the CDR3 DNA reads TGTGCTAGTGGCCCTAACTCTATGAACACTGAAGCTTTCTTT. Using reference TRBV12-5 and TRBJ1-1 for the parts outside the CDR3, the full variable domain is DARVTQTPRHKVTEMGQEVTMRCQPILGHNTVFWYRQTMMQGLELLAYFRNRAPLDDSGMPKDRFSAEMPDATLATLKIQPSEPRDSAVYFCASGPNSMNTEAFFGQGTRLTVV.

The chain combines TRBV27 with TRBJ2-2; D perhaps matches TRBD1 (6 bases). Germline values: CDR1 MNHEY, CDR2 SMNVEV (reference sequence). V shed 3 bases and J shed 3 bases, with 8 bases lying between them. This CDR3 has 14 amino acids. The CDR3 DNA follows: TGTGCCAGCAGTTTCCAGGGGCACACCGGGGAGCTGTTTTTT. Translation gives CASSFQGHTGELFF.

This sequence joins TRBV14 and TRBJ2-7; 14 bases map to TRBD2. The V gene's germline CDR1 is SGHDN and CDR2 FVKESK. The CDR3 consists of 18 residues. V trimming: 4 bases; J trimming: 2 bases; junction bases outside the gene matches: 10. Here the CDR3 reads CASSPRGAGLAGAYEQYF. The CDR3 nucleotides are TGTGCCAGCAGCCCGAGGGGGGCGGGACTAGCGGGGGCCTACGAGCAGTACTTC.

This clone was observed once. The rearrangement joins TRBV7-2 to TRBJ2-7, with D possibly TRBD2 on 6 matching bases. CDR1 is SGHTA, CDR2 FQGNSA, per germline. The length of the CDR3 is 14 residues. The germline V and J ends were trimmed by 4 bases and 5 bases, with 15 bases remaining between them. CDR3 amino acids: CASSSPGDGNEQYF. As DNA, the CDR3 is TGTGCCAGCAGCTCCCCGGGAGATGGCAACGAGCAGTACTTC.

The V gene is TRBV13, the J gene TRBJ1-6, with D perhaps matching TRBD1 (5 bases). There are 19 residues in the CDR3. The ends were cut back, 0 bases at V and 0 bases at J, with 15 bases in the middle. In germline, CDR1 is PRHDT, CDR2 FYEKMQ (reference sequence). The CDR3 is CASSLGLRGESSYNSPLHF. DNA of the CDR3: TGTGCCAGCAGCTTAGGCCTCCGGGGGGAAAGCTCCTATAATTCACCCCTCCACTTT.

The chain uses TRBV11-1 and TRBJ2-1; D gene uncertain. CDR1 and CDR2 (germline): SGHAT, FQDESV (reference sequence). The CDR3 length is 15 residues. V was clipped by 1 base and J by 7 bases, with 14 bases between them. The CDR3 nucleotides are TGTGCCAGCAGCTTAGTCAGGTCCGACCAAAATGAGCAGTTCTTC. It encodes CASSLVRSDQNEQFF.

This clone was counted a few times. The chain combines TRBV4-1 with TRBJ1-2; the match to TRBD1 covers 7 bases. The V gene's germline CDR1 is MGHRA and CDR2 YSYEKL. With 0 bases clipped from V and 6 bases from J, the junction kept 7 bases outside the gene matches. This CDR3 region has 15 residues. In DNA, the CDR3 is TGCGCCAGCAGCCAAGATTCAGGGGGAGTGGATGGCTACACCTTC. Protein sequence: CASSQDSGGVDGYTF.

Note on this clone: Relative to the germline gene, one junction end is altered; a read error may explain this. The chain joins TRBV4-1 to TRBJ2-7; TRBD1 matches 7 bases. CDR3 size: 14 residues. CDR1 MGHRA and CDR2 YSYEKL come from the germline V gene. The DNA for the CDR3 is TGCGCCAGCAGCCTCAGGAGACAGGGTTACGTGCAGTACTTC. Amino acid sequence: CASSLRRQGYVQYF.

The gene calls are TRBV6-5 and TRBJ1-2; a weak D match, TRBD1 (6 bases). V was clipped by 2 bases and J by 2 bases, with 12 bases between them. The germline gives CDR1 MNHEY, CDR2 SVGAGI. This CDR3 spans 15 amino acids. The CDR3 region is CASSYQPGGNYGYTF. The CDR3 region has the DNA TGTGCCAGCAGTTACCAACCGGGGGGCAACTATGGCTACACCTTC.

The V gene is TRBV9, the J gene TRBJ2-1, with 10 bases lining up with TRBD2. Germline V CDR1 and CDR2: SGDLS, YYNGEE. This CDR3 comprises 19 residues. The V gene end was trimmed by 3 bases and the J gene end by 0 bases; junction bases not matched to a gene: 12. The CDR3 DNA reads TGTGCCAGCAGCGCACAATTAGCGGGAGGCCCCCGCTCCTACAATGAGCAGTTCTTC. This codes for CASSAQLAGGPRSYNEQFF.

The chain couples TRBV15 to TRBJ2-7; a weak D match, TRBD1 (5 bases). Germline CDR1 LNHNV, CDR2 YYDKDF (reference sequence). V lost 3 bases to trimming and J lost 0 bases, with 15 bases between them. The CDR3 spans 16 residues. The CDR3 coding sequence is TGTGCCACCAGCAGTGTTAGGGGCCCCCCCTCCTACGAGCAGTACTTC. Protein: CATSSVRGPPSYEQYF.

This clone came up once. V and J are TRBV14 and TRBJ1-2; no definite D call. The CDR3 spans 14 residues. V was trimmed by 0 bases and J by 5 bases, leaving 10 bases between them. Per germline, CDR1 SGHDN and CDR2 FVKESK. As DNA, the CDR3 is TGTGCCAGCAGCCAAGATGGGCCATCATATGGCTACACCTTC. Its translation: CASSQDGPSYGYTF.

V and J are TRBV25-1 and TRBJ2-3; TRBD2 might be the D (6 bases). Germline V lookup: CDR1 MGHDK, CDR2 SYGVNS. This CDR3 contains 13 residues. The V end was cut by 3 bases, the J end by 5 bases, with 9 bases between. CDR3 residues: CASSDRERDTQYF. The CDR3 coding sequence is TGTGCCAGCAGTGATCGGGAGCGAGATACGCAGTATTTT.

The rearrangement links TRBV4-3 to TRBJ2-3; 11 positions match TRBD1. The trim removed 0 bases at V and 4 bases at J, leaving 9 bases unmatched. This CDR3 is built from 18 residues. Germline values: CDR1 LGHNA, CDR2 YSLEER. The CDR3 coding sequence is TGCGCCAGCAGCCAAGATGGAGGCGTGGACAGGGGGCCAGATACGCAGTATTTT. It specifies CASSQDGGVDRGPDTQYF.

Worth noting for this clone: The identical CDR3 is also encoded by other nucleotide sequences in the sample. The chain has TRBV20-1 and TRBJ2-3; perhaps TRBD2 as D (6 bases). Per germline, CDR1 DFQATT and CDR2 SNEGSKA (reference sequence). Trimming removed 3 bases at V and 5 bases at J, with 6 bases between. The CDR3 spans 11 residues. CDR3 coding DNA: TGCAGTGCTAGGGGGGGAGATACGCAGTATTTT. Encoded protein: CSARGGDTQYF.

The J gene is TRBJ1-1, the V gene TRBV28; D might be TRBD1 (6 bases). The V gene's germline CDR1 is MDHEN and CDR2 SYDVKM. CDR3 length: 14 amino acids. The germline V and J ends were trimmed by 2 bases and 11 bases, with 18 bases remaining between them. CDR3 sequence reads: CASSLGVGGQGAFF. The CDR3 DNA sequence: TGTGCCAGCAGTTTAGGAGTCGGGGGGCAAGGTGCTTTCTTT.

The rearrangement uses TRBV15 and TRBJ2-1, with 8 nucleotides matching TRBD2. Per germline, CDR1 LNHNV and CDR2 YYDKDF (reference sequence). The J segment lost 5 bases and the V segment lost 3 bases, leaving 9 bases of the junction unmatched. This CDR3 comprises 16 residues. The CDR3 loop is CATSSNPAGVHNEQFF. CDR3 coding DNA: TGTGCCACCAGCAGTAACCCAGCGGGAGTCCACAATGAGCAGTTCTTC.

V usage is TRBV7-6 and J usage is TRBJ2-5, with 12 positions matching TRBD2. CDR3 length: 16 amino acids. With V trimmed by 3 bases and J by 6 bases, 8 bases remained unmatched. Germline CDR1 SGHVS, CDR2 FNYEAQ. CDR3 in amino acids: CASSLGLAGEEQTQYF. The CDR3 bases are TGTGCCAGCAGCTTGGGACTAGCGGGCGAGGAACAGACCCAGTACTTC.

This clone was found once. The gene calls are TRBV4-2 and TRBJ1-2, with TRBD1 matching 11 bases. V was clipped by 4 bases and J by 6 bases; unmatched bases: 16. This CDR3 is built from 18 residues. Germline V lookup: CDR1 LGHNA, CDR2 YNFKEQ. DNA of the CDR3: TGTGCCAGCAGCCTACTAGGGGGACAGGGGGTGACGGGACATGGCTACACCTTC. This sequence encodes CASSLLGGQGVTGHGYTF.

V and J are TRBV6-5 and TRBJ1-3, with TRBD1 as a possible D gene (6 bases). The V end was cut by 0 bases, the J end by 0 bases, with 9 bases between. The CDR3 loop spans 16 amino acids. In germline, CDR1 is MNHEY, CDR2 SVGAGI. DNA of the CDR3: TGTGCCAGCAGTTACTCGGGCAGGGGCTCTGGAAACACCATATATTTT. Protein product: CASSYSGRGSGNTIYF.

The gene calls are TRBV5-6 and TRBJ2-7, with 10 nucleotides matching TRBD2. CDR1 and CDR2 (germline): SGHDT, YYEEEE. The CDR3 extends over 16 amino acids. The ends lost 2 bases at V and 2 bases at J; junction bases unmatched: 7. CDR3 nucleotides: TGTGCCAGCAGCTTTGGGACTAGCGAGAGCGCCTACGAGCAGTACTTC. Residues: CASSFGTSESAYEQYF.

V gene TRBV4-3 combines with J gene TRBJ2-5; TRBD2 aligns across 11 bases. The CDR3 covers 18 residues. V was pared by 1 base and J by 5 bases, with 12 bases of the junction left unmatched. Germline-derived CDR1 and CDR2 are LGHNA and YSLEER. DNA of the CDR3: TGCGCCAGCAGCCAAGTTTTACTAGCGGGAGCTCCTGAGGAGACCCAGTACTTC. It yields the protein CASSQVLLAGAPEETQYF.

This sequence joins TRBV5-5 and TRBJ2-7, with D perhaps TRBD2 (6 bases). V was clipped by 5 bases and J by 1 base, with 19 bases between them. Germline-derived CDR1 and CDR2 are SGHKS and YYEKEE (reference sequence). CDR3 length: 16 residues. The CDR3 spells CASRPTPGGKSYEQYF. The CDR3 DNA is TGTGCCAGCAGACCTACCCCGGGCGGGAAATCCTACGAGCAGTACTTC.

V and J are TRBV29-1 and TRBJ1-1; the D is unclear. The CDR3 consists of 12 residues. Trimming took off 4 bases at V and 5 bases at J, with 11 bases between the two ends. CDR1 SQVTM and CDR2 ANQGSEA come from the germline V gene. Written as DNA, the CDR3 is TGCAGCGTTGGAGGATTGCGGACTGAAGCTTTCTTT. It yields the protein CSVGGLRTEAFF.

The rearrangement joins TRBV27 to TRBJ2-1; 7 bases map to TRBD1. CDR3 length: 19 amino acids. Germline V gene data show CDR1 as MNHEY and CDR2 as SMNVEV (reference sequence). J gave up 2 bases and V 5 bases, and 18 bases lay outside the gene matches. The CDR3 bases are TGTGCCAGCAGTCCCAGGGACAGTTATCGAGACCGGCCCTACAATGAGCAGTTCTTC. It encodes CASSPRDSYRDRPYNEQFF.

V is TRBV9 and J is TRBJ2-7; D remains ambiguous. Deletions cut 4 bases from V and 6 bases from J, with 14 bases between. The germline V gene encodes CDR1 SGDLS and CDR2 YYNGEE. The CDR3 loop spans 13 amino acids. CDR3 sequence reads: CASSSPPSLEQYF. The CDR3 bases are TGTGCCAGCAGCTCCCCTCCCTCCCTCGAGCAGTACTTC.

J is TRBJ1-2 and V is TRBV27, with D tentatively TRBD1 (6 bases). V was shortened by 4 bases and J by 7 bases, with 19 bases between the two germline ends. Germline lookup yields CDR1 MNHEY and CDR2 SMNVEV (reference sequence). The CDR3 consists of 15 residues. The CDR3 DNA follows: TGTGCCAGCAGTTCCCGGGGGGGGCCTGGGGGTGGCTACACCTTC. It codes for CASSSRGGPGGGYTF.

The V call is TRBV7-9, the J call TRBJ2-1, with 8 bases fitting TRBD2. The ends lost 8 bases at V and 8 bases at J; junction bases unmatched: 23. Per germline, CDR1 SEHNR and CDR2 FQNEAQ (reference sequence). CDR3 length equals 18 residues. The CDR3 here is CASWGTYAGLEEGDEQFF. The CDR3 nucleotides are TGTGCCAGCTGGGGGACCTATGCGGGACTAGAAGAAGGGGATGAGCAGTTCTTC. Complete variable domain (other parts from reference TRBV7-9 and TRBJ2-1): DTGVSQNPRHKITKRGQNVTFRCDPISEHNRLYWYRQTLGQGPEFLTYFQNEAQLEKSRLLSDRFSAERPKGSFSTLEIQRTEQGDSAMYLCASWGTYAGLEEGDEQFFGPGTRLTVL.

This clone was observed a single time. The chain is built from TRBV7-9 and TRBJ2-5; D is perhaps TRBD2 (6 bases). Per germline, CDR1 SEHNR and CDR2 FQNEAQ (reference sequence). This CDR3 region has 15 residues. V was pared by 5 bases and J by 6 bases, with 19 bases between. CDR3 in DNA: TGTGCCAGCAGCCATGGCCGGGACTTGTGGCAGACCCAGTACTTC. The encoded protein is CASSHGRDLWQTQYF.